This T cell receptor (beta chain) derives from a study of cytomegalovirus exposure and HLA in healthy donors. Study information: In terms of ancestry, the Caucasian-associated cluster contained 75% to 90% of the roughly 400 genotyped donors.

V gave up 4 bases and J gave up 7 bases, with 11 bases separating them. This CDR3 is built from 14 residues. Germline loops: CDR1 MDHEN, CDR2 SYDVKM. General study points: Researchers counted roughly 150 TCR beta chains as cytomegalovirus-associated. In a later analysis, common viral pathogens appeared linked to several of the most significant clusters.

Remarks on this clone: Antigen specificity is unknown.

13 Jbeta primers and 60 Vbeta primers were used for the PCR. Method: immunoSEQ multiplex PCR; TCRdb's copy keeps in-frame clones and lacks some. The profile shows under 120,000 clones, 65% to 75% of them singletons. The chain employs TRBV28 and TRBJ1-6; the D gene is possibly TRBD1 (6 bases). Sequenced input: PBMCs. The sequence derives from a man aged 40-49 years in good health and CMV-seropositive. The CDR3 DNA sequence: TGTGCCAGCAGTTCCGGGACACGAAATTCACCCCTCCACTTT. Residues: CASSSGTRNSPLHF.